One sample yielded the 3 T cell receptor beta chains listed below, sequenced in a study of cytomegalovirus exposure and HLA in healthy donors. The repertoire was sequenced with immunoSEQ multiplex PCR; TCRdb's copy has only in-frame clones and lacks some. The sample has about 220,000 clones, 85% to 95% seen once. The sequenced sample was PBMCs. The source of these receptors is a young woman in good health and CMV-seronegative.

CDR3 region: CASSYRSGANVLTF. The CDR3 DNA reads as TGTGCCAGCAGTTACCGCTCTGGGGCCAACGTCCTGACTTTC. The rearrangement joins TRBV6-5 to TRBJ2-6; D is unclear. Germline V gene data show CDR1 as MNHEY and CDR2 as SVGAGI. V lost 2 bases and J 0 bases, leaving 2 bases between the germline ends. This CDR3 spans 14 amino acids.

The chain uses TRBV4-2 and TRBJ1-5, with a weak D call TRBD1 (6 bases). From germline, CDR1 is LGHNA and CDR2 YNFKEQ. This CDR3 has 21 residues. The ends were cut back, 1 base at V and 3 bases at J, with 28 bases in the middle. The CDR3 region is CASSQVGSRGGRLGFNQPQHF. The CDR3 nucleotides are TGTGCCAGCAGCCAAGTGGGATCCAGAGGGGGTAGGCTTGGTTTCAATCAGCCCCAGCATTTT.

The J gene is TRBJ2-2, the V gene TRBV6-4, with a possible D match to TRBD2 (5 bases). The CDR3 sequence is 14 residues long. In germline, CDR1 is MRHNA, CDR2 SNTAGT. Trimming removed 8 bases from V and 2 bases from J, with 12 bases in between. CDR3 sequence reads: CASRDYPNTGELFF. CDR3 bases: TGTGCCAGCCGCGACTATCCTAACACCGGGGAGCTGTTTTTT.